Described below is a single TCR beta chain sequence and its context. The data were obtained in a study of T cell changes during pregnancy in multiple sclerosis. Sequencing was performed with immunoSEQ multiplex PCR; in TCRdb, only in-frame clones are kept and a portion is missing. This table holds 30,000 to 35,000 clones, under 95% found once. The CDR3 consists of 13 residues. With 5 bases removed from V and 7 bases from J, the gap between germline ends came to 14 bases. CDR1 is SGHTA and CDR2 is FQGNSA in the germline V gene. Sequencing was performed on CD4+ T cells from peripheral blood mononuclear cells, taken in the second trimester of pregnancy. The J gene is TRBJ1-2, the V gene TRBV7-2; a weak D match, TRBD1 (5 bases). This TCR was recovered from a female donor in good health, enrolled as a control in a pregnancy study. The CDR3 DNA reads as TGTGCCAGCAGCCCAGGTGCGGGGCTTGGCTACACCTTC. Encoded protein: CASSPGAGLGYTF.